The present entry profiles one TCR beta chain with its context. Its antigen is not identified. The junction and the germline gene differ at one end; a read error may be behind it. This sample is part of a study of T cell responses to AZD1222 COVID-19 vaccine. Study-level results: Recipients of two AZD1222 doses showed rising Spike-specific TCR breadth and depth. Mapped onto spike, vaccine-associated CD4 TCRs spanned it and were dominant at 160-218 and 743-854. Seropositive at baseline were only six AZD1222 recipients. Clonal diversity was possibly underestimated, and white British individuals and females predominated among donors.

This CDR3 is 17 amino acids long. Germline V gene sequence: CDR1 SGHAT, CDR2 FQNNGV. TCRdb's table, derived via immunoSEQ multiplex PCR, lists solely in-frame clones and lacks some. Here the sample spans 110,000 to 150,000 clones, approximately 91% being singletons. The sequence came from an adult in good health. The chain is built from TRBV11-2 and TRBJ1-6; 8 bases are a match to TRBD1. Sample: peripheral blood, taken on day 0 of AZD1222 vaccination. The CDR3 here is CASSLVVRQGANSALHF. CDR3 DNA sequence: TGTGCCAGCAGCTTAGTAGTTCGGCAGGGGGCGAATTCAGCCCTCCACTTT.